Listed below are T cell receptor beta chains from one sample, sequenced in a study of T cell responses to AZD1222 COVID-19 vaccine. Data came from immunoSEQ multiplex PCR; TCRdb stores just in-frame clones and leaves some out. The sample contains about 100,000 clones, 75% to 90% of which appear only once. The sample was peripheral blood, taken on day 0 of AZD1222 vaccination. Receptors were obtained from an adult in good health. The CDR3 runs from the conserved cysteine through the conserved F or W. Fields, in order: V gene, J gene, D gene, clone size, CDR3 length, CDR3 protein, CDR3 DNA. D genes are given only for firm matches. A clone size is listed for some rows: how often the clone was seen (once, few, many), or a class if it is expanded.

TRBV4-1	TRBJ2-1	.	.	14	CASSQPAVYNEQFF	TGCGCCAGCAGCCAGCCGGCCGTCTACAATGAGCAGTTCTTC
TRBV10-3	TRBJ2-1	.	.	13	CAISEVGRVEQFF	TGTGCCATCAGTGAAGTGGGTCGTGTTGAGCAGTTCTTC
TRBV27	TRBJ1-5	.	.	16	CASSSLRGPAVVPQHF	TGTGCCAGCAGTTCCCTCCGGGGCCCCGCCGTGGTGCCCCAGCATTTT
TRBV6-5	TRBJ1-2	.	.	13	CASSSDTTGGYTF	TGTGCCAGCAGCTCAGACACCACTGGGGGCTACACCTTC
TRBV4-3	TRBJ2-7	TRBD1	.	15	CASSRGDRATYEQYF	TGCGCCAGCAGCCGCGGGGACAGGGCCACCTACGAGCAGTACTTC
TRBV4-1	TRBJ2-1	.	.	16	CASSQVDLITYNEQFF	TGCGCCAGCAGCCAAGTGGACTTAATAACCTACAATGAGCAGTTCTTC
TRBV25-1	TRBJ2-1	.	once	14	CASSVGPRNNEQFF	TGTGCCAGCAGTGTTGGTCCTAGAAACAATGAGCAGTTCTTC
TRBV18	TRBJ1-1	.	.	14	CASSPPKPVLEAFF	TGTGCCAGCTCACCACCAAAACCAGTTCTTGAAGCTTTCTTT
TRBV18	TRBJ2-7	.	.	14	CASSRGTDGYEQYF	TGTGCCAGCTCACGAGGAACAGATGGCTACGAGCAGTACTTC
TRBV28	TRBJ1-3	.	.	15	CASSLRQWAGNTIYF	TGTGCCAGCAGTTTAAGGCAATGGGCGGGAAACACCATATATTTT
TRBV28	TRBJ1-1	.	.	14	CASSLLQMNTEAFF	TGTGCCAGCAGTTTACTTCAGATGAACACTGAAGCTTTCTTT
TRBV4-3	TRBJ1-2	TRBD1	.	17	CASSQATPGQGARGYTF	TGCGCCAGCAGCCAAGCCACCCCGGGACAGGGGGCGCGGGGCTACACCTTC
TRBV3-1/TRBV3-2	TRBJ1-2	.	.	14	CASSHRGGLGGYTF	TGTGCCAGCAGCCACCGGGGAGGTTTGGGCGGCTACACCTTC
TRBV29-1	TRBJ1-2	.	.	11	CSVTGYGGYTF	TGCAGCGTTACAGGGTATGGTGGCTACACCTTC